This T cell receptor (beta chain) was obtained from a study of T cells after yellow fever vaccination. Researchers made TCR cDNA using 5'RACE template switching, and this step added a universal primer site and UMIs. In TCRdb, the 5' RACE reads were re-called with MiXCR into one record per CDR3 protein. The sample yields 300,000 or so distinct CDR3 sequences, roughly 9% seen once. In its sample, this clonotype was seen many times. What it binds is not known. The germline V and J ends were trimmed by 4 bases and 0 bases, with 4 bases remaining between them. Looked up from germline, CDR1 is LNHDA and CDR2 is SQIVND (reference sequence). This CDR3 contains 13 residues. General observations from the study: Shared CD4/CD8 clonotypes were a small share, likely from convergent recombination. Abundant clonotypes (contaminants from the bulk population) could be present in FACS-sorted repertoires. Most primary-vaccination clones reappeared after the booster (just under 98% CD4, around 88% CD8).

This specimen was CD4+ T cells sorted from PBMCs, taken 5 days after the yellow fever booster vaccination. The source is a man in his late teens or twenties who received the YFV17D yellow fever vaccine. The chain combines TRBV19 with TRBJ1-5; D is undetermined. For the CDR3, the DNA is TGTGCCAGTAGTACCGATAGCAATCAGCCCCAGCATTTT. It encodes CASSTDSNQPQHF.